The 20 T cell receptor beta chains reported below all come from one sample, sequenced in a study of PD-L1 blockade in urothelial cancer. TCRdb's copy holds only in-frame clones and misses some; the assay was immunoSEQ multiplex PCR. The table includes tens of thousands of clones, approximately 81% detected once. Regarding time point: peripheral blood 6 weeks after treatment start. The sample here was PBMCs, taken around atezolizumab (anti-PD-L1) treatment. The origin of the receptors is a man between 70 and 80 years old with urothelial cancer.

This clone was counted a single time. The chain combines TRBV5-4 with TRBJ2-2; D ambiguous. The CDR3 runs 16 residues. From germline, CDR1 is SGHNT and CDR2 YYREEE (reference sequence). V was trimmed by 5 bases and J by 3 bases, leaving 17 bases between them. The DNA for the CDR3 is TGTGCCAGCAGGCCGTCACTACGCTTAGACACCGGGGAGCTGTTTTTT. Protein sequence: CASRPSLRLDTGELFF.

The chain is built from TRBV7-3 and TRBJ2-1, with 7 bases aligning to TRBD1. CDR3 size: 15 residues. Trimming removed 4 bases from V and 0 bases from J; junction bases left unmatched: 3. Germline lookup yields CDR1 SGHTA and CDR2 FQGTGA. CDR3 DNA: TGTGCCAGCAGCTCGACAGGGATCTCCTACAATGAGCAGTTCTTC. It specifies CASSSTGISYNEQFF. The whole variable domain, remainder taken from reference TRBV7-3 and TRBJ2-1, is GAGVSQTPSNKVTEKGKYVELRCDPISGHTALYWYRQSLGQGPEFLIYFQGTGAADDSGLPNDRFFAVRPEGSVSTLKIQRTERGDSAVYLCASSSTGISYNEQFFGPGTRLTVL.

This chain joins TRBV11-3 and TRBJ2-2, with D uncertain. The V gene's germline CDR1 is SGHNT and CDR2 YENEEA. This CDR3 comprises 14 residues. Trimming shortened V by 1 base and J by 3 bases, and 6 bases separated the two germline ends. The CDR3 coding sequence is TGTGCCAGCAGCTTAGGGCGGTACACCGGGGAGCTGTTTTTT. It codes for CASSLGRYTGELFF.

The chain combines TRBV7-2 with TRBJ2-5; D uncertain. Trimming removed 4 bases from V and 4 bases from J, with 10 bases in between. CDR1 and CDR2 (germline): SGHTA, FQGNSA. CDR3 length: 13 amino acids. CDR3 region: CASSSRGVETQYF. Here the CDR3 DNA reads TGTGCCAGCAGCTCCCGAGGAGTAGAGACCCAGTACTTC.

Written as DNA, the CDR3 is TGTGCCAGCAGTGAATTTCAGGGAAAAAGCAATGAGCAGTTCTTC. This translates into CASSEFQGKSNEQFF. The chain joins TRBV25-1 to TRBJ2-1; D perhaps matches TRBD1 (5 bases). Trimming took off 1 base at V and 6 bases at J, with 13 bases between the two ends. The CDR3 is 15 residues long. The germline V gene encodes CDR1 MGHDK and CDR2 SYGVNS.

J is TRBJ2-5 and V is TRBV6-6; tentative D call: TRBD1 (5 bases). Germline CDR1 MNHNY, CDR2 SVGAGI (reference sequence). V was shortened by 5 bases and J by 3 bases, with 10 bases between the two germline ends. The CDR3 has 13 residues. The CDR3, as DNA: TGTGCCAGCAGTAGACGACAGAAAGAGACCCAGTACTTC. Translating gives CASSRRQKETQYF.

The chain combines TRBV2 with TRBJ2-2; D gene unclear. Trimming removed 1 base from V and 3 bases from J, with 12 bases in between. Germline lookup yields CDR1 SNHLY and CDR2 FYNNEI. The CDR3 is made up of 16 amino acids. The CDR3 sequence is CASSEVSSTYTGELFF. DNA of the CDR3: TGTGCCAGCAGTGAAGTGTCTAGTACGTACACCGGGGAGCTGTTTTTT. Full variable domain (rest looked up from reference TRBV2 and TRBJ2-2): EPEVTQTPSHQVTQMGQEVILRCVPISNHLYFYWYRQILGQKVEFLVSFYNNEISEKSEIFDDQFSVERPDGSNFTLKIRSTKLEDSAMYFCASSEVSSTYTGELFFGEGSRLTVL.

This chain links TRBV29-1 with TRBJ2-2, with a weak D call TRBD1 (5 bases). The CDR3 has 12 residues. Germline V gives CDR1 SQVTM, CDR2 ANQGSEA. With 2 bases removed from V and 4 bases from J, the gap between germline ends came to 5 bases. The CDR3 reads CSVERGTGELFF. In nucleotides, the CDR3 is TGCAGCGTTGAAAGGGGCACCGGGGAGCTGTTTTTT.

This chain uses TRBV20-1 with TRBJ2-7, with a tentative D call TRBD1 (5 bases). Germline V lookup: CDR1 DFQATT, CDR2 SNEGSKA (reference sequence). The CDR3 totals 11 residues. V dropped 6 bases and J dropped 4 bases, with 10 bases sitting between them. This CDR3 reads CSAVTAYEQYF. The CDR3 DNA sequence: TGCAGTGCGGTGACAGCTTACGAGCAGTACTTC.

V usage is TRBV7-3 and J usage is TRBJ2-2; 10 nucleotides agree with TRBD1. Germline CDR1 is SGHTA and CDR2 is FQGTGA. This CDR3 is built from 16 residues. Unmatched junction bases numbered 6, after V lost 5 bases and J lost 3 bases. CDR3 sequence: CASSPWTGGYTGELFF. CDR3 nucleotides: TGTGCCAGCAGCCCCTGGACAGGGGGTTACACCGGGGAGCTGTTTTTT.

A single count supports this clone. The gene calls are TRBV28 and TRBJ2-1; 7 bases align to TRBD1. Germline CDR1 MDHEN, CDR2 SYDVKM. Trimming removed 6 bases from V and 0 bases from J; junction bases left unmatched: 5. This CDR3 region has 15 residues. CDR3: CASRLTGSSYNEQFF. For the CDR3, the DNA is TGTGCCAGCAGACTGACAGGGAGCTCCTACAATGAGCAGTTCTTC.

This chain links TRBV4-1 with TRBJ1-5; a weak D match, TRBD1 (6 bases). Germline V gives CDR1 MGHRA, CDR2 YSYEKL. Between the trimmed V and J ends, which lost 7 bases and 5 bases, there was a span of 15 bases. The CDR3 extends over 14 amino acids. The CDR3 coding sequence is TGCGCCAGCAACCCGGACAGAGCGTATCAGCCCCAGCATTTT. Translation: CASNPDRAYQPQHF.

The chain uses TRBV6-5 and TRBJ2-4, with 8 bases fitting TRBD1. This CDR3 spans 15 amino acids. J was trimmed by 2 bases and V by 5 bases; bases with no gene match: 5. CDR1 and CDR2 from the germline V gene are MNHEY and SVGAGI. This CDR3 is CASSPGQGTKNIQYF. CDR3 sequence (DNA): TGTGCCAGCAGTCCAGGACAGGGTACCAAAAACATTCAGTACTTC.

This sequence joins TRBV7-2 and TRBJ2-4, with 11 positions matching TRBD1. The CDR3 has 16 residues. Germline V gene data show CDR1 as SGHTA and CDR2 as FQGNSA. Unmatched junction bases numbered 11, after V lost 5 bases and J lost 8 bases. The CDR3 is CASSPRARTGGDIQYF. The CDR3 bases are TGTGCCAGCAGCCCGAGGGCCAGGACAGGGGGCGACATTCAGTACTTC.

V is TRBV4-3 and J is TRBJ2-3; D is perhaps TRBD1 (6 bases). V was trimmed by 1 base and J by 2 bases, leaving 19 bases between them. The V gene's germline CDR1 is LGHNA and CDR2 YSLEER. The length of the CDR3 is 18 residues. The CDR3 region is CASSQALEDSLFTDTQYF. The CDR3 nucleotides read TGCGCCAGCAGCCAAGCGCTTGAGGACAGCTTATTCACAGATACGCAGTATTTT.

The chain has TRBV10-3 and TRBJ1-1; 7 positions match TRBD1. This CDR3 spans 14 amino acids. Trimming took 4 bases from V and 1 from J; bases not matched to a gene: 3. The germline V gene encodes CDR1 ENHRY and CDR2 SYGVKD. The CDR3 DNA sequence: TGTGCCATCAGTGCGACAGGGCAGAACACTGAAGCTTTCTTT. Residues: CAISATGQNTEAFF.

The chain joins TRBV5-6 to TRBJ2-1; 9 bases match TRBD1. Trimming removed 10 bases from V and 2 bases from J; junction bases left unmatched: 4. CDR3 length equals 13 residues. Germline values: CDR1 SGHDT, CDR2 YYEEEE. The CDR3 here is CAGRDRAYNEQFF. The CDR3 coding sequence is TGTGCCGGCCGGGACAGGGCCTACAATGAGCAGTTCTTC.

The genes are TRBV29-1 and TRBJ2-7; 7 bases align to TRBD1. The ends lost 2 bases at V and 3 bases at J; junction bases unmatched: 1. Germline-derived CDR1 and CDR2 are SQVTM and ANQGSEA. This CDR3 is 12 amino acids long. The chain's CDR3 is CSVENRGYEQYF. The CDR3, as DNA: TGCAGCGTTGAAAACAGGGGCTACGAGCAGTACTTC.

CDR3 in amino acids: CASGEGGGWTNTEAFF. CDR3 nucleotide sequence: TGTGCCTCCGGCGAAGGGGGGGGCTGGACGAACACTGAAGCTTTCTTT. This sequence joins TRBV14 and TRBJ1-1, with D perhaps matching TRBD1 (6 bases). The CDR3 totals 16 residues. The V gene lost 11 bases and the J gene lost 1 base, with 23 bases spanning the gap. The germline V gene has CDR1 SGHDN and CDR2 FVKESK.

The chain combines TRBV10-3 with TRBJ2-2; tentative D call: TRBD1 (7 bases). Germline V lookup: CDR1 ENHRY, CDR2 SYGVKD. The V gene lost 7 bases and the J gene lost 5 bases, with 14 bases spanning the gap. CDR3 length: 14 residues. The DNA for the CDR3 is TGTGCCATCACCAGACAGGGAGGTACCGGGGAGCTGTTTTTT. Translating gives CAITRQGGTGELFF.